This T cell receptor (beta chain) was recovered during a study of identical twins. The study, taken as a whole, reports: Possibly, invariant MAIT and iNKT cells partly confounded zero-insertion analyses. Abundant cord blood beta clonotypes carried fewer insertions; memory repertoires showed none. The degree of excess twin sharing was weaker in beta out-of-frame sequences.

This clonotype was seen ten or more times. The antigen is unknown. MiXCR was run by TCRdb on the 5' RACE reads, yielding one entry per CDR3 protein. There are 690,000 or so distinct CDR3 sequences in the sample; 8.5% to 9.5% occur only once, and 0.85% to 1% lies in the top ten. CDR1 is ENHRY and CDR2 is SYGVKD in the germline V gene. This CDR3 comprises 16 residues. The V gene end was trimmed by 2 bases and the J gene end by 4 bases; junction bases not matched to a gene: 8. The same specimen was also included in a second study, on yellow fever vaccine responses in identical twins. That work adds: Twins showed a vaccine T cell response that reportedly seemed partly convergent, partly personalized.

The specimen was PBMCs. The sequence was obtained from a woman younger than 30 in good health. The chain links TRBV10-3 to TRBJ2-5; 9 nucleotides align to TRBD2. The CDR3 reads CAISEGTSPGRETQYF. DNA for the CDR3: TGTGCCATCAGTGAGGGGACTAGCCCCGGACGAGAGACCCAGTACTTC.